Listed below are T cell receptor beta chains from one sample, sequenced in a study of blood T cell repertoires in COVID-19. Assay: immunoSEQ multiplex PCR; the TCRdb copy retains only in-frame clones and omits some. The sample carries approximately 170,000 clones, less than 90% recorded once. Sample: PBMCs or T cells enriched from blood (not recorded which). The source is a woman in her fifties or sixties who had recovered from COVID-19. Each CDR3 is given with its conserved first and last residue.

j_call: TRBJ1-4
v_call: TRBV7-2
cdr3_length: 15
cdr3_aa: CASSSQTGFNEKLFF

j_call: TRBJ2-1
v_call: TRBV18
cdr3_length: 14
cdr3_aa: CASSPLAGDNEQFF

j_call: TRBJ1-4
v_call: TRBV21-1
cdr3_length: 15
cdr3_aa: CASSSGGATNEKLFF

j_call: TRBJ1-5
v_call: TRBV28
cdr3_length: 12
cdr3_aa: CASSLKGNVEHF

j_call: TRBJ1-1
v_call: TRBV4-1
cdr3_length: 14
cdr3_aa: CASSQSEVNTEAFF

j_call: TRBJ2-3
v_call: TRBV29-1
cdr3_length: 14
cdr3_aa: CSVAGGGKTDTQYF

j_call: TRBJ1-1
v_call: TRBV18
cdr3_length: 17
cdr3_aa: CASSPASVPGENTEAFF

j_call: TRBJ1-1
v_call: TRBV6-2/TRBV6-3
cdr3_length: 14
cdr3_aa: CASSYPSGGAEAFF

j_call: TRBJ2-5
v_call: TRBV21-1
cdr3_length: 12
cdr3_aa: CASRRLAGPQYF

j_call: TRBJ2-1
v_call: TRBV19
cdr3_length: 14
cdr3_aa: CASSVLSDRNEQFF

j_call: TRBJ1-1
v_call: TRBV13
cdr3_length: 13
cdr3_aa: CASSREAYSEAFF

j_call: TRBJ2-3
v_call: TRBV5-6
cdr3_length: 15
cdr3_aa: CASSSQGLGTDTQYF

j_call: TRBJ1-3
v_call: TRBV15
cdr3_length: 17
cdr3_aa: CATSRGGLLLTGNTIYF

j_call: TRBJ1-2
v_call: TRBV2
cdr3_length: 10
cdr3_aa: CASSVREKTF

j_call: TRBJ1-4
v_call: TRBV2
cdr3_length: 13
cdr3_aa: CASATLSGEKLFF

j_call: TRBJ1-1
v_call: TRBV27
cdr3_length: 15
cdr3_aa: CASSPVGQGGTEAFF

j_call: TRBJ2-3
v_call: TRBV5-6
cdr3_length: 16
cdr3_aa: CASSRTQGSITDTQYF

j_call: TRBJ2-5
v_call: TRBV3-1/TRBV3-2
cdr3_length: 14
cdr3_aa: CASRAGGPSETQYF

j_call: TRBJ1-1
v_call: TRBV19
cdr3_length: 13
cdr3_aa: CASTTQTAAGAFF

j_call: TRBJ1-2
v_call: TRBV2
cdr3_length: 14
cdr3_aa: CASRLDGGDHGYTF

j_call: TRBJ1-1
v_call: TRBV11-2
cdr3_length: 15
cdr3_aa: CASSRGGGPNTEAFF

j_call: TRBJ1-5
v_call: TRBV2
cdr3_length: 12
cdr3_aa: CASSAGGQPQHF

j_call: TRBJ2-3
v_call: TRBV5-4
cdr3_length: 14
cdr3_aa: CASSRQGSTDTQYF

j_call: TRBJ2-2
v_call: TRBV4-1
cdr3_length: 17
cdr3_aa: CASSQVSSGANTGELFF

j_call: TRBJ1-5
v_call: TRBV5-4
cdr3_length: 13
cdr3_aa: CASSFESNQPQHF

j_call: TRBJ1-2
v_call: TRBV5-4
cdr3_length: 12
cdr3_aa: CASSGRDYGYTF

j_call: TRBJ1-1
v_call: TRBV5-6
cdr3_length: 13
cdr3_aa: CASTGGGHTEAFF

j_call: TRBJ2-2
v_call: TRBV18
cdr3_length: 17
cdr3_aa: CASSELASGQNTGELFF

j_call: TRBJ2-3
v_call: TRBV24-1
cdr3_length: 17
cdr3_aa: CATSDLGGAGTRDTQYF

j_call: TRBJ1-5
v_call: TRBV12-5
cdr3_length: 16
cdr3_aa: CASGLGTGGAYQPQHF

j_call: TRBJ1-1
v_call: TRBV28
cdr3_length: 14
cdr3_aa: CASTPGRLNTEAFF

j_call: TRBJ1-5
v_call: TRBV27
cdr3_length: 15
cdr3_aa: CASRPRQNSNQPQHF

j_call: TRBJ2-3
v_call: TRBV7-8
cdr3_length: 17
cdr3_aa: CASSTKPPETSTDTQYF

j_call: TRBJ1-4
v_call: TRBV20-1
cdr3_length: 14
cdr3_aa: CSASEYATNEKLFF

j_call: TRBJ1-1
v_call: TRBV6-5
cdr3_length: 12
cdr3_aa: CASSPAGSEAFF

j_call: TRBJ2-3
v_call: TRBV14
cdr3_length: 16
cdr3_aa: CASSHQLAGGRNTQYF

j_call: TRBJ1-1
v_call: TRBV27
cdr3_length: 14
cdr3_aa: CASSPDRTGSEAFF